A single sample gave rise to the 29 T cell receptor beta chains below, sequenced in a study of T cells in narcolepsy. TCRdb's copy holds only in-frame clones and misses some; the assay was immunoSEQ multiplex PCR. The sample consists of tens of thousands of clones, roughly four fifths of them appearing once. Sequences were obtained from CD45RA- memory CD4+ T cells from PBMCs. The receptors shown here come from a human donor with narcolepsy.

The chain is built from TRBV10-3 and TRBJ1-2; D is possibly TRBD1 (5 bases). Trimming took 4 bases from V and 0 from J, leaving 12 bases between them. The CDR3 length is 15 residues. From germline, CDR1 is ENHRY and CDR2 SYGVKD. The CDR3 region is CAISGAGRANYGYTF. The CDR3 nucleotides are TGTGCCATCAGTGGAGCAGGGAGAGCTAACTATGGCTACACCTTC.

The V and J genes are TRBV4-3 and TRBJ1-1, with D uncertain. Trimming removed 1 base from V and 0 bases from J, with 6 bases in between. CDR3 length: 14 residues. Germline assignment: CDR1 LGHNA and CDR2 YSLEER. The CDR3 DNA sequence: TGCGCCAGCAGCCAAGTAAGGCTGAACACTGAAGCTTTCTTT. Translation gives CASSQVRLNTEAFF.

The chain links TRBV7-6 to TRBJ2-2; TRBD2 agrees at 11 bases. Trimming at V came to 5 bases and at J to 4 bases, leaving 6 bases not matched to a gene. Germline V lookup: CDR1 SGHVS, CDR2 FNYEAQ. The CDR3 is 16 residues long. CDR3 in amino acids: CASSLYLAGGTGELFF. The CDR3 DNA is TGTGCCAGCAGCCTATATCTAGCGGGAGGCACCGGGGAGCTGTTTTTT.

The chain joins TRBV18 to TRBJ2-3, with 10 bases identical to TRBD2. Germline lookup yields CDR1 KGHSH and CDR2 LQKENI. This CDR3 region has 17 residues. V was pared by 0 bases and J by 1 base, with 4 bases of the junction left unmatched. CDR3 amino acids: CASSPPTLAGGTDTQYF. The CDR3 DNA sequence: TGTGCCAGCTCACCACCCACCCTAGCGGGGGGCACAGATACGCAGTATTTT.

This clone was detected only once. The V and J genes are TRBV7-2 and TRBJ1-2; D call uncertain. CDR3 length: 14 amino acids. Germline CDR1 is SGHTA and CDR2 is FQGNSA. The germline V and J ends were trimmed by 0 bases and 8 bases, with 13 bases remaining between them. CDR3 region: CASSLALEGGGYTF. In nucleotides, the CDR3 is TGTGCCAGCAGCTTAGCGCTGGAGGGTGGCGGCTACACCTTC.

In this sample, this clone turned up once. This sequence joins TRBV9 and TRBJ1-4, with unresolved D. There are 15 residues in the CDR3. V was cut by 4 bases and J by 8 bases, with 18 bases left in between. Per germline, CDR1 SGDLS and CDR2 YYNGEE. The CDR3 DNA reads as TGTGCCAGCAGCACCGGCGGTAGGATGGGCGAAAAACTGTTTTTT. Residues: CASSTGGRMGEKLFF.

This chain joins TRBV10-2 and TRBJ2-7; perhaps TRBD2 as D (6 bases). CDR1 is WSHSY, CDR2 SAAADI, per germline. CDR3 size: 14 residues. Trimming stripped 2 bases from V and 3 bases from J, with 11 bases between. CDR3 amino acids: CASSEANSGYEQYF. In DNA, the CDR3 is TGCGCCAGCAGTGAGGCGAATAGCGGCTACGAGCAGTACTTC.

The chain links TRBV9 to TRBJ2-7; D is possibly TRBD1 (6 bases). Trimming removed 4 bases at V and 0 bases at J, with 14 bases between. Germline CDR1 SGDLS, CDR2 YYNGEE. This CDR3 region has 15 residues. This CDR3 is CASSPQGFGSYEQYF. Written as DNA, the CDR3 is TGTGCCAGCAGCCCCCAGGGGTTCGGCTCCTACGAGCAGTACTTC. The full variable domain, its missing parts supplied by reference TRBV9 and TRBJ2-7, is DSGVTQTPKHLITATGQRVTLRCSPRSGDLSVYWYQQSLDQGLQFLIQYYNGEERAKGNILERFSAQQFPDLHSELNLSSLELGDSALYFCASSPQGFGSYEQYFGPGTRLTVT.

CDR3 bases: TGTGCCAGCAGTGTGGGCAGTGAAACTGAAGCTTTCTTT. Amino acids: CASSVGSETEAFF. The chain recombines TRBV2 with TRBJ1-1; no clear D. CDR1 SNHLY and CDR2 FYNNEI come from the germline V gene. The CDR3 consists of 13 residues. With 4 bases removed from V and 5 bases from J, the gap between germline ends came to 11 bases.

The rearrangement links TRBV28 to TRBJ2-1; 13 bases match TRBD2. The CDR3 has 17 amino acids. The germline CDR1 and CDR2 sequences are MDHEN and SYDVKM. The V gene end was trimmed by 5 bases and the J gene end by 7 bases; junction bases not matched to a gene: 11. In DNA, the CDR3 is TGTGCCAGCAGTCTAGGACTAGCGGGAGTGGTCAGGAATGAGCAGTTCTTC. Its protein is CASSLGLAGVVRNEQFF.

The chain carries TRBV7-8 and TRBJ1-5; unclear D gene. The CDR3 contains 15 residues. The germline V gene encodes CDR1 SGHVS and CDR2 FQNEAQ. V was trimmed by 0 bases and J by 4 bases, leaving 10 bases between them. The CDR3 reads CASSLAGVGNQPQHF. For the CDR3, the DNA is TGTGCCAGCAGCTTAGCCGGAGTGGGAAATCAGCCCCAGCATTTT.

V gene TRBV4-2 combines with J gene TRBJ1-1, with D perhaps TRBD1 (5 bases). The CDR3 extends over 16 amino acids. Trimming pared 0 bases from V and 1 base from J, leaving 12 bases between. Looked up from germline, CDR1 is LGHNA and CDR2 is YNFKEQ. CDR3 in amino acids: CASSQDRMGGNTEAFF. The CDR3 nucleotides read TGTGCCAGCAGCCAAGATCGGATGGGGGGGAACACTGAAGCTTTCTTT.

CDR3 loop: CASSFLADSSYEQYF. Here the CDR3 DNA reads TGTGCCAGCAGCTTCCTAGCGGATTCCTCCTACGAGCAGTACTTC. The V gene is TRBV7-2, the J gene TRBJ2-7; TRBD2 agrees at 7 bases. This CDR3 is 15 amino acids long. V lost 3 bases to trimming and J lost 0 bases; unmatched junction nucleotides: 5. Germline loops: CDR1 SGHTA, CDR2 FQGNSA.

The V call is TRBV11-2, the J call TRBJ1-5; weak D call: TRBD1 (6 bases). The CDR3 sequence is 15 residues long. V dropped 4 bases and J dropped 1 base, with 11 bases sitting between them. CDR1 is SGHAT, CDR2 FQNNGV, per germline. As DNA, the CDR3 is TGTGCCAGCAGCTCAACCGGGACAAGCAATCAGCCCCAGCATTTT. The encoded protein is CASSSTGTSNQPQHF.

The rearrangement uses TRBV19 and TRBJ2-7; 12 bases agree with TRBD2. This CDR3 is built from 16 residues. Unmatched junction bases numbered 8, after V lost 5 bases and J lost 3 bases. CDR1 is LNHDA, CDR2 SQIVND, per germline (reference sequence). The CDR3 spells CASSSSSGRALYEQYF. In DNA, the CDR3 is TGTGCCAGTAGTTCCTCTAGCGGGAGGGCCCTCTACGAGCAGTACTTC.

V usage is TRBV28 and J usage is TRBJ2-7; the match to TRBD2 covers 8 bases. Germline loops: CDR1 MDHEN, CDR2 SYDVKM. V gave up 7 bases and J gave up 12 bases; unmatched junction bases: 17. This CDR3 is 14 amino acids long. CDR3 in DNA: TGTGCCAGCACTCCGGGGGGGCGGAGTGACGAAGGGTACTTC. It translates to CASTPGGRSDEGYF. The variable domain in full, completed from reference TRBV28 and TRBJ2-7, reads DVKVTQSSRYLVKRTGEKVFLECVQDMDHENMFWYRQDPGLGLRLIYFSYDVKMKEKGDIPEGYSVSREKKERFSLILESASTNQTSMYLCASTPGGRSDEGYFGPGTRLTVT.

This clone appeared a single time. The chain carries TRBV11-2 and TRBJ2-1; 9 bases are shared with TRBD2. There are 16 residues in the CDR3. V lost 1 base to trimming and J lost 3 bases; unmatched junction nucleotides: 4. CDR1 is SGHAT and CDR2 is FQNNGV in the germline V gene. CDR3: CASSLVAREGYNEQFF. Written as DNA, the CDR3 is TGTGCCAGCAGCTTAGTCGCGCGGGAGGGCTACAATGAGCAGTTCTTC. Complete variable domain (other parts from reference TRBV11-2 and TRBJ2-1): EAGVAQSPRYKIIEKRQSVAFWCNPISGHATLYWYQQILGQGPKLLIQFQNNGVVDDSQLPKDRFSAERLKGVDSTLKIQPAKLEDSAVYLCASSLVAREGYNEQFFGPGTRLTVL.

The CDR3 is CASSFSNNEQFF. CDR3 coding DNA: TGTGCCAGCAGTTTTAGCAACAATGAGCAGTTCTTC. This chain connects TRBV2 to TRBJ2-1; no clear D. V lost 5 bases and J 5 bases, leaving 7 bases between the germline ends. Germline assignment: CDR1 SNHLY and CDR2 FYNNEI. CDR3 length: 12 residues.

This chain links TRBV28 with TRBJ2-6; D unclear. The CDR3 is made up of 16 amino acids. The ends were cut back, 5 bases at V and 0 bases at J, with 11 bases in the middle. Germline values: CDR1 MDHEN, CDR2 SYDVKM. The CDR3 sequence: CASSGPILSGANVLTF. The CDR3 DNA sequence: TGTGCCAGCAGTGGACCGATTCTCTCTGGGGCCAACGTCCTGACTTTC. Full variable domain (remainder filled in from reference TRBV28 and TRBJ2-6): DVKVTQSSRYLVKRTGEKVFLECVQDMDHENMFWYRQDPGLGLRLIYFSYDVKMKEKGDIPEGYSVSREKKERFSLILESASTNQTSMYLCASSGPILSGANVLTFGAGSRLTVL.

This sequence joins TRBV7-2 and TRBJ2-5; maybe TRBD1 (6 bases). Germline values: CDR1 SGHTA, CDR2 FQGNSA. The CDR3 is 12 amino acids. Trimming shortened V by 5 bases and J by 4 bases, and 8 bases separated the two germline ends. In DNA form, the CDR3 reads TGTGCCAGCAGCCCACAGGGAGAGACCCAGTACTTC. It encodes CASSPQGETQYF.

The rearrangement joins TRBV6-5 to TRBJ1-1; D perhaps matches TRBD1 (5 bases). CDR3 length equals 13 residues. CDR1 is MNHEY and CDR2 is SVGAGI in the germline V gene. V gave up 7 bases and J gave up 0 bases, with 9 bases separating them. CDR3 protein: CASTGTMNTEAFF. The CDR3 DNA follows: TGTGCCAGCACTGGGACCATGAACACTGAAGCTTTCTTT.

The rearrangement links TRBV18 to TRBJ1-1; 8 positions agree with TRBD1. V was pared by 5 bases and J by 4 bases, with 18 bases of the junction left unmatched. CDR1 is KGHSH and CDR2 is LQKENI in the germline V gene. The CDR3 covers 18 residues. The CDR3 DNA reads TGTGCCAGCTCATACTTGGCAGGGCAGGGGGCTGCGGGCACTGAAGCTTTCTTT. It translates to CASSYLAGQGAAGTEAFF. The complete variable domain, with remaining parts taken from reference TRBV18 and TRBJ1-1, reads NAGVMQNPRHLVRRRGQEARLRCSPMKGHSHVYWYRQLPEEGLKFMVYLQKENIIDESGMPKERFSAEFPKEGPSILRIQQVVRGDSAAYFCASSYLAGQGAAGTEAFFGQGTRLTVV.

CDR3 in DNA: TGCGCCAGCAGCGCGGACTCAGGCACCGGGGAGCTGTTTTTT. Amino acids: CASSADSGTGELFF. The chain joins TRBV5-1 to TRBJ2-2, with TRBD2 as a possible D gene (5 bases). V gave up 4 bases and J gave up 4 bases, with 11 bases separating them. Germline V gene lookup returns CDR1 SGHRS and CDR2 YFSETQ. This CDR3 spans 14 amino acids. The full variable domain, with the rest looked up from reference TRBV5-1 and TRBJ2-2, is KAGVTQTPRYLIKTRGQQVTLSCSPISGHRSVSWYQQTPGQGLQFLFEYFSETQRNKGNFPGRFSGRQFSNSRSEMNVSTLELGDSALYLCASSADSGTGELFFGEGSRLTVL.

This rearrangement joins TRBV2 to TRBJ1-5, with 9 bases lining up with TRBD1. The CDR3 is 15 residues long. Germline loops: CDR1 SNHLY, CDR2 FYNNEI. J gave up 6 bases and V 7 bases, and 10 bases lay outside the gene matches. The CDR3 loop is CASKWGQGMSQPQHF. In DNA form, the CDR3 reads TGTGCCAGCAAGTGGGGACAGGGTATGAGTCAGCCCCAGCATTTT.

The J gene is TRBJ1-1, the V gene TRBV11-3; D remains ambiguous. This CDR3 region has 12 residues. Trimming took 5 bases from V and 2 from J, leaving 6 bases between them. Germline V gene sequence: CDR1 SGHNT, CDR2 YENEEA. CDR3 region: CASSQANTEAFF. CDR3 sequence (DNA): TGTGCCAGCAGCCAGGCCAACACTGAAGCTTTCTTT.

This clone was counted a few times. The rearrangement uses TRBV6-6 and TRBJ1-5; D uncertain. The V end lost 0 bases, the J end lost 4 bases, and 10 bases lay between the germline ends. This CDR3 has 15 amino acids. The V gene's germline CDR1 is MNHNY and CDR2 SVGAGI (reference sequence). This chain's CDR3 is CASSYSSSPNQPQHF. CDR3 coding DNA: TGTGCCAGCAGTTACTCGAGCAGCCCAAATCAGCCCCAGCATTTT.

This clone has more than one count but fewer than ten. The rearrangement links TRBV6-5 to TRBJ2-7, with D possibly TRBD2 on 6 matching bases. Per germline, CDR1 MNHEY and CDR2 SVGAGI. Deletions cut 5 bases from V and 2 bases from J, with 16 bases between. The CDR3 extends over 15 amino acids. CDR3 sequence (DNA): TGTGCCAGCAGTCCCCGAGTAGCGGTCCCCTACGAGCAGTACTTC. It is translated as CASSPRVAVPYEQYF.

The chain employs TRBV4-1 and TRBJ1-1; D is possibly TRBD1 (5 bases). With 4 bases removed from V and 0 bases from J, the gap between germline ends came to 15 bases. CDR1 is MGHRA and CDR2 is YSYEKL in the germline V gene. The CDR3 has 16 amino acids. CDR3 protein: CASSPVYGGMNTEAFF. The CDR3 DNA reads TGCGCCAGCAGCCCAGTTTACGGGGGTATGAACACTGAAGCTTTCTTT.

The chain links TRBV28 to TRBJ2-5; D is undetermined. The J call may not be correct, given that the DNA end is closer to TRBJ2-7. CDR3 length equals 14 residues. CDR1 and CDR2 (germline): MDHEN, SYDVKM. DNA for the CDR3: TGTGCCAGCAGTTTAAGAGCCCCACTTAACGAGCAGTACTTC. Translated, it gives CASSLRAPLNEQYF.